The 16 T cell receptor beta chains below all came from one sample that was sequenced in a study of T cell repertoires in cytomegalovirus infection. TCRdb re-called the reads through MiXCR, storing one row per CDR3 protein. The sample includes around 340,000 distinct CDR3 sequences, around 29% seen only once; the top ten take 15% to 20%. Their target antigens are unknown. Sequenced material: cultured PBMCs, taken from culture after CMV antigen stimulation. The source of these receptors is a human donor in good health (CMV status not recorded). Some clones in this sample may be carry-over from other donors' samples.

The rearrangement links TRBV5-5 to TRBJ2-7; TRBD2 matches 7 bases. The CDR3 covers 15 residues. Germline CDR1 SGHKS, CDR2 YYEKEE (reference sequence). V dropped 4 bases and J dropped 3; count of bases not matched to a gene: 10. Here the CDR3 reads CASSPSAGESYEQYF. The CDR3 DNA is TGTGCCAGCAGCCCTTCGGCGGGAGAAAGCTACGAGCAGTACTTC.

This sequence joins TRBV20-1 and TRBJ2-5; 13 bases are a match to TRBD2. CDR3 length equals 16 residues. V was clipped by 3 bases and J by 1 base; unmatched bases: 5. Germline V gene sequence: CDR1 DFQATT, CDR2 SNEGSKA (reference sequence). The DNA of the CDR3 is TGCAGTGCTAGGGAACTAGCGGGAGGGCCCCAAGAGACCCAGTACTTC. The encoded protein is CSARELAGGPQETQYF.

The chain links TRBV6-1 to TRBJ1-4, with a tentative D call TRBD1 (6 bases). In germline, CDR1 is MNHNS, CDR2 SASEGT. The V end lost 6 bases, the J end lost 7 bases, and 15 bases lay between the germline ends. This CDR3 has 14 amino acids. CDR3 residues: CASSVDSGSEKLFF. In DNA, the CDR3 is TGTGCCAGCAGCGTGGACAGCGGGAGTGAAAAACTGTTTTTT.

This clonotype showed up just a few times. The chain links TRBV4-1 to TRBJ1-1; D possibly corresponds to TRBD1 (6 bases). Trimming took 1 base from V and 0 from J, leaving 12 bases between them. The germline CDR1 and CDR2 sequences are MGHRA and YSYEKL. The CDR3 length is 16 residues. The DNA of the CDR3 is TGCGCCAGCAGCCAAGCCCCGGACAGCTTGAACACTGAAGCTTTCTTT. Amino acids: CASSQAPDSLNTEAFF.

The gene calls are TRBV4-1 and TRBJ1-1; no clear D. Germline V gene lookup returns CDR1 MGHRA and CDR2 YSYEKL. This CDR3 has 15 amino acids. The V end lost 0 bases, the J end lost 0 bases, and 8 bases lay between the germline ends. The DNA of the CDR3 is TGCGCCAGCAGCCAAGATTATAGGATGAACACTGAAGCTTTCTTT. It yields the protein CASSQDYRMNTEAFF.

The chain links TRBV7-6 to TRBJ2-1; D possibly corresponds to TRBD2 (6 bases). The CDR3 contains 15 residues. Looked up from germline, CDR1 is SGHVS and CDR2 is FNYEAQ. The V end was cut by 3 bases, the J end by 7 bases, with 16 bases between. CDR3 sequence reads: CASSLAGTALNEQFF. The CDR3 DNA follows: TGTGCCAGCAGCTTGGCCGGGACTGCGCTGAATGAGCAGTTCTTC.

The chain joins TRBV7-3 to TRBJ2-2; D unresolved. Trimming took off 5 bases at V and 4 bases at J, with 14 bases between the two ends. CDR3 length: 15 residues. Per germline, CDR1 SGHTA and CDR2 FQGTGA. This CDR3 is CASSEGLAGTGELFF. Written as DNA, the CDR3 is TGTGCCAGCAGCGAAGGGTTAGCTGGCACCGGGGAGCTGTTTTTT.

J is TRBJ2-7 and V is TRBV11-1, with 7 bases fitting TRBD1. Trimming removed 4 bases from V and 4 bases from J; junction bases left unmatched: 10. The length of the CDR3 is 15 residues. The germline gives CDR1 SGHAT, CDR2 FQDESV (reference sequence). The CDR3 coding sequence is TGTGCCAGCAGCTCGGTCGGGACAGACTTTTACGAGCAGTACTTC. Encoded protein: CASSSVGTDFYEQYF.

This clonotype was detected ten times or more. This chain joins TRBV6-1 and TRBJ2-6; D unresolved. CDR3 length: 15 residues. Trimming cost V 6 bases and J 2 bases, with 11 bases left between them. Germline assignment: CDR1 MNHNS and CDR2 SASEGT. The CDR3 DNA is TGTGCCAGCAGCCCCTTTATTCCTGGGGCCAACGTCCTGACTTTC. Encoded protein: CASSPFIPGANVLTF.

The CDR3: CSARVNARLNANTGELFF. The CDR3 coding sequence is TGCAGTGCTAGAGTAAACGCTCGATTAAACGCGAACACCGGGGAGCTGTTTTTT. The chain uses TRBV20-1 and TRBJ2-2; no clear D. The CDR3 length is 18 residues. Germline loops: CDR1 DFQATT, CDR2 SNEGSKA (reference sequence). V shed 1 base and J shed 0 bases, with 18 bases lying between them.

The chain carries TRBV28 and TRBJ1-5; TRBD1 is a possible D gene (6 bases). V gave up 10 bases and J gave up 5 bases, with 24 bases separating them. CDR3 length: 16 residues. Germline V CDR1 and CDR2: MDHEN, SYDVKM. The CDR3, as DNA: TGTGCCACAAAAATTTCCTTTGGACAGTTTTATCAGCCCCAGCATTTT. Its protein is CATKISFGQFYQPQHF.

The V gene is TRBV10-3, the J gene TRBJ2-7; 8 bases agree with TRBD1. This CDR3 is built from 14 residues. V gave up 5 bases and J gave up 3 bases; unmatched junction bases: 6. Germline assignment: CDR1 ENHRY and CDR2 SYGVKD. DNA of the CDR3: TGTGCCATCAGTAGGGGACAGGATGGCTACGAGCAGTACTTC. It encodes CAISRGQDGYEQYF.

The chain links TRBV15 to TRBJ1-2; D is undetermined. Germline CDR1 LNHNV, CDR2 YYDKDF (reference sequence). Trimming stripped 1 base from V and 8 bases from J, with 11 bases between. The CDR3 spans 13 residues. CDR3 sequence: CATSRVGQGGYTF. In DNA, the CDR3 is TGTGCCACCAGCAGAGTGGGCCAAGGCGGCTACACCTTC.

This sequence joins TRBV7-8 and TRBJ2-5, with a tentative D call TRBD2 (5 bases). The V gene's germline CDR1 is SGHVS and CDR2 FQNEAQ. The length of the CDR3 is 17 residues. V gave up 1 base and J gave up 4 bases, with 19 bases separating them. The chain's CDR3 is CASSLVGSYGSRETQYF. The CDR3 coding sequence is TGTGCCAGCAGCTTAGTGGGGAGCTATGGTAGTCGAGAGACCCAGTACTTC.

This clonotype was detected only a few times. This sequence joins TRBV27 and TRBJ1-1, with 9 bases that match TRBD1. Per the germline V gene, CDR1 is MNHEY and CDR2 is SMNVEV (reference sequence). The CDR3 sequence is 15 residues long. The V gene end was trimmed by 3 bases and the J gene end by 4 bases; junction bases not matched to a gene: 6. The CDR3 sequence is CASSLAGTGSTEAFF. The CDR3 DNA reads TGTGCCAGCAGTTTGGCCGGGACAGGGTCCACTGAAGCTTTCTTT.

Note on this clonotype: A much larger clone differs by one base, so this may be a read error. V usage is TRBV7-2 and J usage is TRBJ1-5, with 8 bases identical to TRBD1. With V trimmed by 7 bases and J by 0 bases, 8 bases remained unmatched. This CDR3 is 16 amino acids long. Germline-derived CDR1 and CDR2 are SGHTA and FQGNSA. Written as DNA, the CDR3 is TGTGCCAGCACCGCGCAGGGACAGGTTAGCAATCAGCCCCAGCATTTT. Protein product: CASTAQGQVSNQPQHF.